What follows are 5 T cell receptor beta chains derived from one specimen sequenced in a study of OX40 agonist ivuxolimab in advanced cancers. Method: immunoSEQ multiplex PCR; TCRdb's copy keeps in-frame clones and lacks some. The sample contains 75,000 to 90,000 clones, approximately 90% of which appear only once. This material consisted of CD4+ or CD8+ T cells sorted from blood, taken in a trial of the OX40 agonist ivuxolimab. All receptors come from an adult with an advanced solid tumor such as melanoma, head and neck, liver or kidney cancer.

This sequence joins TRBV5-6 and TRBJ1-2, with a weak D call TRBD1 (6 bases). This CDR3 is 15 amino acids long. Germline V gene lookup returns CDR1 SGHDT and CDR2 YYEEEE. V was shortened by 3 bases and J by 1 base, with 13 bases between the two germline ends. The CDR3, as DNA: TGTGCCAGCAGCTCGCCGGGACACCTTAACTATGGCTACACCTTC. Protein sequence: CASSSPGHLNYGYTF.

The V call is TRBV19, the J call TRBJ1-1, with TRBD1 matching 10 bases. The CDR3 loop spans 16 amino acids. J gave up 7 bases and V 5 bases, and 13 bases lay outside the gene matches. From germline, CDR1 is LNHDA and CDR2 SQIVND (reference sequence). The CDR3 spells CASSLGQGEDPFEAFF. Written as DNA, the CDR3 is TGTGCCAGTAGTCTAGGACAGGGGGAAGATCCCTTTGAAGCTTTCTTT.

The V and J genes are TRBV6-1 and TRBJ2-3; weak D call: TRBD2 (6 bases). V shed 6 bases and J shed 1 base, with 8 bases lying between them. This CDR3 comprises 13 residues. Germline CDR1 is MNHNS and CDR2 is SASEGT. The chain's CDR3 is CASRRDGTDTQYF. The CDR3 bases are TGTGCCAGCAGGCGGGACGGCACAGATACGCAGTATTTT.

The rearrangement links TRBV9 to TRBJ2-5, with 10 bases aligning to TRBD2. The length of the CDR3 is 16 residues. Germline assignment: CDR1 SGDLS and CDR2 YYNGEE. The V and J ends lost 3 bases and 5 bases, in that order; junction bases with no gene match: 10. CDR3 sequence (DNA): TGTGCCAGCAGCGGAGGACTAGCGGAGGGGGAGGAGACCCAGTACTTC. This codes for CASSGGLAEGEETQYF.

The J gene is TRBJ1-4, the V gene TRBV9; D gene ambiguous. Germline V lookup: CDR1 SGDLS, CDR2 YYNGEE. The CDR3 extends over 16 amino acids. Trimming stripped 1 base from V and 0 bases from J, with 10 bases between. CDR3 DNA: TGTGCCAGCAGCGTACAGGACGGAACAACTAATGAAAAACTGTTTTTT. This encodes CASSVQDGTTNEKLFF.